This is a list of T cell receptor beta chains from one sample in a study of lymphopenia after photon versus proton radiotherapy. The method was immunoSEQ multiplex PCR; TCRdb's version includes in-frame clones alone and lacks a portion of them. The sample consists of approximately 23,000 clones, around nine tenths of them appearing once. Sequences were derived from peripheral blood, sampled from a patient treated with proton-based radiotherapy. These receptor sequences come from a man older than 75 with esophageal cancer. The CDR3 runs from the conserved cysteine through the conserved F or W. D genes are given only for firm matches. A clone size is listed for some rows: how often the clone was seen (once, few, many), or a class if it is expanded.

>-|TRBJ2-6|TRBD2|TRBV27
TGTGCCAGCAGTTCCGGGACTAGCGGAAGCTCTGGGGCCAACGTCCTGACTTTC
CASSSGTSGSSGANVLTF
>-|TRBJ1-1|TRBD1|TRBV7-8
TGTGCCAGCAGCGTTAATACAGGGGTTGCTGAAGCTTTCTTT
CASSVNTGVAEAFF
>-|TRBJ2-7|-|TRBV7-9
TGTGCCAGCAGCTTAAGCGGCTACGAGCAGTACTTC
CASSLSGYEQYF
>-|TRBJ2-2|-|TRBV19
TGTGCCAGTACGGAACCCAACACCGGGGAGCTGTTTTTT
CASTEPNTGELFF
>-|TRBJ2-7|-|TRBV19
TGTGCCAGTAGTATAGAACGGGGGAAGACCTACGAGCAGTACTTC
CASSIERGKTYEQYF
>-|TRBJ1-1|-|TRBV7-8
TGTGCCAGCAGCTTAGCGGCGGGGTCGGGCACTGAAGCTTTCTTT
CASSLAAGSGTEAFF
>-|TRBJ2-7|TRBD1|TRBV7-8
TGTGCCAGCAGCCCTAGGGACAGAGCCTACGAGCAGTACTTC
CASSPRDRAYEQYF
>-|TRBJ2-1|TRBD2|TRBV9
TGTGCCAGCAGCGTAGGAGGGGGACTAGCTAGTGGCAATGAGCAGTTCTTC
CASSVGGGLASGNEQFF
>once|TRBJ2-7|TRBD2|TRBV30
TGTGCCTGGAGTGGGTGGCGGGGGAATAGTATGTACGAGCAGTACTTC
CAWSGWRGNSMYEQYF
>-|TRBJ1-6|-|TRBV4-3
TGCGCCAGCAGCCATCGACGGGACGGGTCACCCCTCCACTTT
CASSHRRDGSPLHF
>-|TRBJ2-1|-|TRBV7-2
TGTGCCAGCAGCCCCCATATCTCCCCGGGCGATGAGCAGTTCTTC
CASSPHISPGDEQFF
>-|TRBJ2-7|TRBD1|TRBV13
TGTGCCAGCAGCTTCCAGGGGGCCACCTACGAGCAGTACTTC
CASSFQGATYEQYF
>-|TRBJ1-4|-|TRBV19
TGTGCCAGTAGTGTTGCCGGGGGACCAGGGAAACTGTTTTTT
CASSVAGGPGKLFF
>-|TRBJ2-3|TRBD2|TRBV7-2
TGTGCCAGCAGCTTAGAACAGCGGGGGGTCGATACGCAGTATTTT
CASSLEQRGVDTQYF
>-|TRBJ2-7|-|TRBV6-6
TGTGCCAGCAGTTACCCGGGACATTCCTACGAGCAGTACTTC
CASSYPGHSYEQYF
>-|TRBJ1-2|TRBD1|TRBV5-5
TGTGCCAGCAGCCCCTTGACAGGGGGATATGGCTACACCTTC
CASSPLTGGYGYTF
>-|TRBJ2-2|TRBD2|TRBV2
TGTGCCAGCAGTGAATTTGGGACTACGCGAATGTGGGAGCTGTTTTTT
CASSEFGTTRMWELFF
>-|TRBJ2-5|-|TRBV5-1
TGCGCCAGCAGCTTGGATGGGCGGGGTCCCCGGGCGCGGGAGACCCAGTACTTC
CASSLDGRGPRARETQYF
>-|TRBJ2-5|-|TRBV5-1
TGCGCCAGCAGCCCAGTTGGGGCGGGGTTAGGTGAGACCCAGTACTTC
CASSPVGAGLGETQYF
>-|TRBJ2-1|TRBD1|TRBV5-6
TGTGCCAGCAGCGAGGGACAGGGGAGGTTAAATGAGCAGTTCTTC
CASSEGQGRLNEQFF